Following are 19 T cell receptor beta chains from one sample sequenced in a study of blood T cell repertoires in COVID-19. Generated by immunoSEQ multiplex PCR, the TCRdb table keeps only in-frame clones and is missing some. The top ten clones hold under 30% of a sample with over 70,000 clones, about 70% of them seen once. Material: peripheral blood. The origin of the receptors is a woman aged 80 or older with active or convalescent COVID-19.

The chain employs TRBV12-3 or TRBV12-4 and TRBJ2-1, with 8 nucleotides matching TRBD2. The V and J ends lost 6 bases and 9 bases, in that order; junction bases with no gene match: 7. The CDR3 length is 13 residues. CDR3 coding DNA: TGTGCCAGCAGAAGCGGGGGTGATGGTGAGCAGTTCTTC. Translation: CASRSGGDGEQFF.

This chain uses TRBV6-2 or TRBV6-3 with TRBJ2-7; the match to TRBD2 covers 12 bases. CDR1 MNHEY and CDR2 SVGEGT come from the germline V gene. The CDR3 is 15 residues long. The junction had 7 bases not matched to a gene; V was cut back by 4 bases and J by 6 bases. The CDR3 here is CASSWSSGGASEQYF. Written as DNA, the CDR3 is TGTGCCAGCAGTTGGTCTAGCGGGGGGGCAAGCGAGCAGTACTTC.

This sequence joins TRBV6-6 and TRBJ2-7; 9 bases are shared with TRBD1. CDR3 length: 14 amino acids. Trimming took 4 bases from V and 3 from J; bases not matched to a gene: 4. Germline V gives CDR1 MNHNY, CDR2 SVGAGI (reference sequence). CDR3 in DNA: TGTGCCAGCAGTTTGACAGGGGGTAACTACGAGCAGTACTTC. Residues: CASSLTGGNYEQYF.

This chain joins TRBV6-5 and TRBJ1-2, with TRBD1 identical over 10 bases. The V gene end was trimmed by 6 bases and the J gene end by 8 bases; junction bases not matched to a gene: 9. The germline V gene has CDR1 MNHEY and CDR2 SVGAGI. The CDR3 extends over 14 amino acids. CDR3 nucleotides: TGTGCCAGCAGGCCGGACAGGGGGTTAGGAGGCTACACCTTC. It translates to CASRPDRGLGGYTF.

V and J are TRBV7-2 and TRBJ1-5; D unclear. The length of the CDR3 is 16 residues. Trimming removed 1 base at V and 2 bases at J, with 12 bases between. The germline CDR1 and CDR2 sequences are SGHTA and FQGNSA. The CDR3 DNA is TGTGCCAGCAGCTTAGGAGGAGGCATGGGCAATCAGCCCCAGCATTTT. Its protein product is CASSLGGGMGNQPQHF.

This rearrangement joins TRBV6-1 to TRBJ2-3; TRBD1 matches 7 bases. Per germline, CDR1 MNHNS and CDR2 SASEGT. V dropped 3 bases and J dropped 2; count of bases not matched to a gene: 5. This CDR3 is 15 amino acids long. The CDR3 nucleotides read TGTGCCAGCAGTGATTTGGACAGGACCACAGATACGCAGTATTTT. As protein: CASSDLDRTTDTQYF.

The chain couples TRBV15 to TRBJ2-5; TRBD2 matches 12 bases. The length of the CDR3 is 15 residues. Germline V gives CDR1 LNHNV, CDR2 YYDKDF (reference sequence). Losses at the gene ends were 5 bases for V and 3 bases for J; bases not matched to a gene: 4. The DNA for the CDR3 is TGTGCCACCAGCGGTAGGACTAGCGGGGAAGAGACCCAGTACTTC. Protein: CATSGRTSGEETQYF.

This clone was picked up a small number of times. Written as DNA, the CDR3 is TGTGCCAGCAGTTTTGGGGACAGGGGCGGCTACACCTTC. Encoded protein: CASSFGDRGGYTF. The chain has TRBV28 and TRBJ1-2; 10 nucleotides align to TRBD1. Germline CDR1 MDHEN, CDR2 SYDVKM. Germline trimming cut 3 bases from V and 8 bases from J; bases unmatched to any gene: 3. CDR3 length: 13 residues.

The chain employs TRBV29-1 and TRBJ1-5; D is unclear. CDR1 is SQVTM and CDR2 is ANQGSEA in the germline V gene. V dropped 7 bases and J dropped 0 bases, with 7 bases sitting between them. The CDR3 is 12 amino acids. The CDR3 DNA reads TGCAGCGCCGGAGGTAGCAATCAGCCCCAGCATTTT. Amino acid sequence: CSAGGSNQPQHF.

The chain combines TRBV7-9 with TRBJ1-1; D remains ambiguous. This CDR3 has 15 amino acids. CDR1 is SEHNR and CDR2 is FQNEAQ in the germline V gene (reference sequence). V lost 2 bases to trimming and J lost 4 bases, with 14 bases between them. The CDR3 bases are TGTGCCAGCAGCTTATCCGCAGGTCTTGGCACTGAAGCTTTCTTT. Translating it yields CASSLSAGLGTEAFF.

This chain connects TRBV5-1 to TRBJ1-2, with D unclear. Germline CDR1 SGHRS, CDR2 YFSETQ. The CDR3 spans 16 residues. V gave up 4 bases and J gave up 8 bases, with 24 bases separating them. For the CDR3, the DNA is TGCGCCAGCAGCCTAACCGGGAGCTTATCTGGTAGCGGCTACACCTTC. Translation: CASSLTGSLSGSGYTF.

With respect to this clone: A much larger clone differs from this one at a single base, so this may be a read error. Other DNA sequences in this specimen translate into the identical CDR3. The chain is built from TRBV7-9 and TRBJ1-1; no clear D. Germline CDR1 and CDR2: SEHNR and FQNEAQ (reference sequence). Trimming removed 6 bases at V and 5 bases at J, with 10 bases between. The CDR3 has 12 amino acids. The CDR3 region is CASRLLNTEAFF. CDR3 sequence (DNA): TGTGCCAGCAGGTTGCTTAATACTGAAGCTTTCTTT.

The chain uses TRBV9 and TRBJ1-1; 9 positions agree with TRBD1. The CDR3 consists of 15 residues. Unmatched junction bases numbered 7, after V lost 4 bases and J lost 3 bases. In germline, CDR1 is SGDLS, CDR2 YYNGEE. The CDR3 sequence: CASSPRTGVDTEAFF. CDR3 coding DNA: TGTGCCAGCAGCCCTCGGACAGGGGTAGACACTGAAGCTTTCTTT. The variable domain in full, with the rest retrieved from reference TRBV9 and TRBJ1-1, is DSGVTQTPKHLITATGQRVTLRCSPRSGDLSVYWYQQSLDQGLQFLIQYYNGEERAKGNILERFSAQQFPDLHSELNLSSLELGDSALYFCASSPRTGVDTEAFFGQGTRLTVV.

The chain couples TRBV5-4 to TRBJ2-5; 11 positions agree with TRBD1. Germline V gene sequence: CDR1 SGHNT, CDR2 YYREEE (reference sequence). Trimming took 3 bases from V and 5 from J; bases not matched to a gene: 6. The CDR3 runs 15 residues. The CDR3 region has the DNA TGTGCCAGCAGCTCAGGACAGGGGGCATGGGAGACCCAGTACTTC. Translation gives CASSSGQGAWETQYF.

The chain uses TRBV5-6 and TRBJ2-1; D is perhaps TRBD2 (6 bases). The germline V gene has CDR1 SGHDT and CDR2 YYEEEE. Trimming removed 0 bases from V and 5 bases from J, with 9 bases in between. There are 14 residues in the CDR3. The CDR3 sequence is CASSLVGGNNEQFF. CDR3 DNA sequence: TGTGCCAGCAGCTTGGTTGGGGGGAACAATGAGCAGTTCTTC.

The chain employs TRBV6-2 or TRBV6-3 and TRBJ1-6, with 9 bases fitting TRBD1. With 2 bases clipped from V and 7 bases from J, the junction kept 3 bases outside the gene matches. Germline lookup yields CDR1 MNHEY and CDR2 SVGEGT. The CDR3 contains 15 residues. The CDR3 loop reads CASSYGTGKNSPLHF. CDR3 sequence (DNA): TGTGCCAGCAGTTACGGGACAGGGAAAAATTCACCCCTCCACTTT.

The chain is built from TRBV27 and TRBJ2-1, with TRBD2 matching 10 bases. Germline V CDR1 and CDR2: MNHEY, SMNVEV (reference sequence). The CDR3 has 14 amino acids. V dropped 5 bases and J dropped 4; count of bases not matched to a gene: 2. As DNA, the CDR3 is TGTGCCAGCAGTAGCGGGGGGGCTTACAATGAGCAGTTCTTC. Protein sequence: CASSSGGAYNEQFF.

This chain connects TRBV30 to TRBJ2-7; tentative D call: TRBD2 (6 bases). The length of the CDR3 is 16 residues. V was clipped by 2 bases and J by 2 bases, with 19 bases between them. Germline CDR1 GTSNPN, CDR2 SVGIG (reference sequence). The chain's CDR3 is CAWSTPRRGAPYEQYF. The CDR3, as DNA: TGTGCCTGGAGTACCCCCCGGCGGGGTGCCCCCTACGAGCAGTACTTC.

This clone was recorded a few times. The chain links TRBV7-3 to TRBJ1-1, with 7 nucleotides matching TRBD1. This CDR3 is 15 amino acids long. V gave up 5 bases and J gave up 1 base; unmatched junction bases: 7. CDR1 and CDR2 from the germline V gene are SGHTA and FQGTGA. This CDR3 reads CASSRETGRNTEAFF. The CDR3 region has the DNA TGTGCCAGCAGCCGGGAGACAGGGAGGAACACTGAAGCTTTCTTT.